A selection of T cell receptor beta chains follows, all from one sample in a study of cytomegalovirus exposure and HLA in healthy donors. Using immunoSEQ multiplex PCR, the repertoire was profiled, and TCRdb retains in-frame clones only, with some absent. The sample carries about 82,000 clones, 85% to 90% recorded once. The sequencing input was PBMCs. The source of these receptors is a man aged 18 to 30 in good health and CMV-seronegative. Each CDR3 is given with its conserved first and last residue. A D gene is named only where the DNA matches it firmly. The size of a clone is reported for some rows only, either as once, few or many, or as a class for expanded clones.

V gene	D gene	clone size	J gene	CDR3 DNA	CDR3 protein
TRBV7-2	TRBD1	.	TRBJ1-5	TGTGCCAGCAGTCCCGACAGGGGGTGGCAGCCCCAGCATTTT	CASSPDRGWQPQHF
TRBV9	.	few	TRBJ2-2	TGTGCCAGCCTCGGGGAGCTGTTTTTT	CASLGELFF
TRBV11-2	.	.	TRBJ2-1	TGTGCCAGCAGCTTAGATTTGGGGCTAGTTCAGTTCTTC	CASSLDLGLVQFF
TRBV7-8	TRBD1	.	TRBJ2-7	TGTGCCAGCAGCCCAGCCCACGTAGGGACAGGAGTCTACGAGCAGTACTTC	CASSPAHVGTGVYEQYF
TRBV7-9	TRBD1	few	TRBJ2-5	TGTGCCAGCAGCCCAAGACAGGGGAGAATCCAAGAGACCCAGTACTTC	CASSPRQGRIQETQYF
TRBV15	.	.	TRBJ1-2	TGTGCCACCAGCAGAGTGCAGGAAGGGGCCTATGGCTACACCTTC	CATSRVQEGAYGYTF
TRBV14	TRBD1	.	TRBJ1-2	TGTGCCAGCAGCCACCGACAGGGCCCTAACTATGGCTACACCTTC	CASSHRQGPNYGYTF
TRBV9	TRBD1	.	TRBJ1-2	TGTGCCAGCAGCCCTTGGGCACAGGGGAAGGGGGGTAACTATGGCTACACCTTC	CASSPWAQGKGGNYGYTF
TRBV11-2	TRBD1	.	TRBJ2-7	TGTGCCAGCAGCTTCATCAGGACAGGGAGCTCCTACGAGCAGTACTTC	CASSFIRTGSSYEQYF
TRBV10-3	TRBD1	.	TRBJ2-1	TGTGCCATCAGTGACCCGGACAGGGGATACAATGAGCAGTTCTTC	CAISDPDRGYNEQFF
TRBV5-4	TRBD2	once	TRBJ2-2	TGTGCCAGCAGCTTGGCCGCGCTAGCGGGAGGGCGAAACACCGGGGAGCTGTTTTTT	CASSLAALAGGRNTGELFF
TRBV10-3	TRBD1	.	TRBJ1-1	TGTGCCATCTTACAGGGGGAACGGACTTTCTTT	CAILQGERTFF
TRBV19	.	.	TRBJ1-2	TGTGCCAGTAGCGCCCAGGGGCGTTACACCTTC	CASSAQGRYTF
TRBV29-1	.	.	TRBJ1-4	TGCAGCGTTCAGCGATCAGGGGTGACTAATGAAAAACTGTTTTTT	CSVQRSGVTNEKLFF
TRBV28	.	.	TRBJ1-2	TGTGCCAGCAGTCTCAACAATGGAGGGGGCTACACCTTC	CASSLNNGGGYTF
TRBV21-1	.	.	TRBJ2-3	TGTGCCAGCAGCAATTGGGAGCAGGGGGGTTCAGATACGCAGTATTTT	CASSNWEQGGSDTQYF
TRBV7-2	.	once	TRBJ2-5	TGTGCCAGCAGCCCCGCAGGGGGGACGGAGACCCAGTACTTC	CASSPAGGTETQYF
TRBV11-3	.	.	TRBJ2-7	TGTGCCAGCAGCTTAGCTTACGGGGACTCCTACGAGCAGTACTTC	CASSLAYGDSYEQYF
TRBV11-2	TRBD2	.	TRBJ2-3	TGTGCCAGCAGCCTTAGCGGGACTAGCACAGATACGCAGTATTTT	CASSLSGTSTDTQYF
TRBV28	.	.	TRBJ1-5	TGTGCCAGCAGGGAGAGCAATCAGCCCCAGCATTTT	CASRESNQPQHF
TRBV15	TRBD2	.	TRBJ2-5	TGTGCCACTGGGACTAGCCCCAGAGAGACCCAGTACTTC	CATGTSPRETQYF
TRBV28	TRBD1	.	TRBJ1-1	TGTGCCAGCAGTTGGGGACAGACGAACACTGAAGCTTTCTTT	CASSWGQTNTEAFF
TRBV7-2	.	.	TRBJ2-4	TGTGCCAGCAGCTTAGACACGGGAGCCGGCAACATTCAGTACTTC	CASSLDTGAGNIQYF
TRBV18	TRBD1	once	TRBJ1-1	TGTGCCAGCTCAGCAGGGGGATTCAGCACTGAAGCTTTCTTT	CASSAGGFSTEAFF
TRBV7-8	TRBD1	once	TRBJ1-5	TGTGCCAGCAGCTCCGGACAGGGGAGGGATCAGCCCCAGCATTTT	CASSSGQGRDQPQHF
TRBV7-6	TRBD1	.	TRBJ2-1	TGTGCCAGCAGCAACAACAGGGGATCTGTTTACAATGAGCAGTTCTTC	CASSNNRGSVYNEQFF
TRBV4-3	.	.	TRBJ2-3	TGCGCCAGCAGCCAAGATCCGGGCGGGTTCACAGATACGCAGTATTTT	CASSQDPGGFTDTQYF
TRBV27	TRBD1	.	TRBJ2-7	TGTGCCAGCAGCTCTCGGGGGACAGGGGGATACGAGCAGTACTTC	CASSSRGTGGYEQYF
TRBV18	TRBD2	.	TRBJ2-7	TGTGCCAGCTCACTAGGACTAGCGGGAGACGAGCAGTACTTC	CASSLGLAGDEQYF
TRBV6-5	TRBD2	.	TRBJ2-7	TGTGCCAGCAGTTACACAGGACTAGCGCCCTACGAGCAGTACTTC	CASSYTGLAPYEQYF
TRBV5-6	.	.	TRBJ2-3	TGTGCCAGCAGCTTTCCCCAGCGGGTAGGCACAGATACGCAGTATTTT	CASSFPQRVGTDTQYF
TRBV28	.	once	TRBJ1-4	TGTGCCAGCAGTCTCAGGCTTACCAATGAAAAACTGTTTTTT	CASSLRLTNEKLFF
TRBV19	.	.	TRBJ2-3	TGTGCCAGTAGTATAGGATTCTCGGGAGCCACAGATACGCAGTATTTT	CASSIGFSGATDTQYF
TRBV4-3	.	.	TRBJ1-3	TGCGCCAGCAGCCATACGGGGAGTGGAAACACCATATATTTT	CASSHTGSGNTIYF
TRBV9	TRBD2	.	TRBJ2-1	TGTGCCAGCAGCGCCGCTAGCGGGAGAGAGGCCTACAATGAGCAGTTCTTC	CASSAASGREAYNEQFF
TRBV27	.	.	TRBJ1-2	TGTGCCAGCAGAAAGACAGGATCCTATGGCTACACCTTC	CASRKTGSYGYTF
TRBV19	.	.	TRBJ2-1	TGTGCCAGTAGTATAGAGTTAGCGGCCCCCCTGTTCTTC	CASSIELAAPLFF
TRBV4-1	.	.	TRBJ2-2	TGCGCCAGCAGCCAAGATCGGGGGAACACCGGGGAGCTGTTTTTT	CASSQDRGNTGELFF
TRBV7-3	TRBD2	.	TRBJ2-7	TGTGCCAGCAGCCCGACCCTGACTAGCCTCGAGCAGTACTTC	CASSPTLTSLEQYF
TRBV9	TRBD2	.	TRBJ2-7	TGTGCCAGCAGCCCCGGACTAGCGGGAGAGGAGCAGTACTTC	CASSPGLAGEEQYF
TRBV7-2	TRBD2	.	TRBJ2-5	TGTGCCAGCAGCTCCCCGCCTAGCGGGGGAGAGACCCAGTACTTC	CASSSPPSGGETQYF
TRBV6-1	.	.	TRBJ1-3	TGTGCCAGCAGTAGCACAGGTACTGGAAACACCATATATTTT	CASSSTGTGNTIYF
TRBV5-4	TRBD2	few	TRBJ2-7	TGTGCCAGCAGCTTGGATTTTGGGACTAGGGGGTACGAGCAGTACTTC	CASSLDFGTRGYEQYF
TRBV19	TRBD1	.	TRBJ1-1	TGTGCCAGTAGTCTAACTACAGGGGGCGCTTCTGAAGCTTTCTTT	CASSLTTGGASEAFF
TRBV5-1	.	.	TRBJ1-1	TGCGCCAGCAGCTTGGGTATCAGCACTGAAGCTTTCTTT	CASSLGISTEAFF
TRBV7-3	.	once	TRBJ1-2	TGTGCCAGCAGCTTAACTGGATTGAGGGGGAATGACTATGGCTACACCTTC	CASSLTGLRGNDYGYTF
TRBV6-5	.	.	TRBJ2-2	TGTGCCAGCAGTTACTCTGCGGGGCGGACCGGGGAGCTGTTTTTT	CASSYSAGRTGELFF
TRBV19	.	.	TRBJ2-1	TGTGCCAGTGGAAGGGGTTCGATCGATGAGCAGTTCTTC	CASGRGSIDEQFF
TRBV6-1	.	.	TRBJ1-1	TGTGCCAGCAGTGAAGCCAACAGGAGATCAGAAGCTTTCTTT	CASSEANRRSEAFF
TRBV11-1	TRBD1	.	TRBJ2-2	TGTGCCAGCAGCTTGGACAGGGGTGGCACCGGGGAGCTGTTTTTT	CASSLDRGGTGELFF
TRBV27	.	.	TRBJ1-5	TGTGCCAGCAGTTCCAGGGTCGATCAGCCCCAGCATTTT	CASSSRVDQPQHF
TRBV27	.	once	TRBJ1-1	TGTGCCAGCAGTCCTCCTACGGGGGGCGCGGACACTGAAGCTTTCTTT	CASSPPTGGADTEAFF